This T cell receptor beta chain was sequenced for a study of blood T cell repertoires in COVID-19 (dated by TCRdb to 2020 to 2022). Notes on the research overall: Samples covering the acute and convalescent phases of COVID-19 were provided by collaborators in the United States, Italy and Spain. The prospective study material was composed of cDNA or gDNA derived from T cells, B-cell-depleted T cells, or PBMCs. Deeply sampled blood TCRbeta repertoires from subjects exposed to, actively infected with, or recovered from COVID-19 were included in the dataset. Samples came from the ongoing ImmuneRACE study (first 160 participants) plus 1,254 subjects from 6 global collaborators. The repertoires were released in a freely available public database intended as a resource for research on the immune response to SARS-CoV-2. Sample metadata almost always included a de-identified subject ID, COVID-19 status, age in years and sex. Where HLA class I and class II types were available, the types were taken from metadata supplied by the sample provider, not from assay-based typing. The paper's findings and limits, for the study overall: The amount of clinical and demographic metadata varied by source and participant and was provided uncurated.

The germline V gene specifies SNHLY as CDR1 and FYNNEI as CDR2. The CDR3 numbers 14 residues from cysteine through phenylalanine. Only the CDR3 region is kept as DNA, spanning 42 bases read in frame from base 1. The junction shows trimming of 5 bases on V and 5 bases on J, plus 13 bases between the germline ends. Enrolling through a virtual design, the prospective study's participants ranged in age from roughly 18 to 90 years and lived across roughly 24 United States geographic areas. Cohort assignment in the prospective study relied on participant-reported clinical history from a screening survey and a study questionnaire. Mobile phlebotomists in the prospective study collected whole blood, serum and a nasopharyngeal or oropharyngeal swab from every participant. Additional blood draws and questionnaires over an approximately two-month period could optionally be provided by prospective study participants. Before DNA extraction, blood samples from the prospective study were shipped at room temperature or frozen.

TCRbeta CDR3 regions were amplified from genomic DNA using the immunoSEQ Assay, a bias-controlled multiplex PCR. The paper's data handling went like this. The number of nucleated cells in each sample was estimated from the amplification of reference gene primers within the assay. To quantify the absolute abundance of each unique TCRbeta CDR3 rearrangement, sequence reads were collapsed and filtered. Productive Simpson clonality was computed per sample as the square root of Simpson's diversity index over productive rearrangements. TCRdb mirrors the immuneACCESS table, restricted to in-frame sequences. Some clones are absent from its copies; in checked studies, under half trace to an unresolved V gene, and the reason for the others is unknown. V and J calls and clone size are those listed in that table; D and trimming were worked out from the DNA. For this sample the table gives roughly 250,000 clones, of which about 90% were detected only once. The biggest ten clones account for about 6.9% of the sample.

About this clone itself: Its antigen specificity is not known. No base quality information exists; no much larger clone differs at one position.

This clonotype was sampled from a woman under 40 with acute COVID-19. The specimen sequenced was PBMCs or T cells enriched from blood (not recorded which). The chain is assembled from TRBV2 and TRBJ1-5; the D segment cannot be called with confidence. The CDR3 sequence is CASSSGSRDQPQHF. The DNA reads as follows: TGTGCCAGCAGTTCCGGGTCCCGCGATCAGCCCCAGCATTTT. The CDR3 plus the reference TRBV2 and TRBJ1-5 genes for the other parts give the full variable domain: EPEVTQTPSHQVTQMGQEVILRCVPISNHLYFYWYRQILGQKVEFLVSFYNNEISEKSEIFDDQFSVERPDGSNFTLKIRSTKLEDSAMYFCASSSGSRDQPQHFGDGTRLSIL.